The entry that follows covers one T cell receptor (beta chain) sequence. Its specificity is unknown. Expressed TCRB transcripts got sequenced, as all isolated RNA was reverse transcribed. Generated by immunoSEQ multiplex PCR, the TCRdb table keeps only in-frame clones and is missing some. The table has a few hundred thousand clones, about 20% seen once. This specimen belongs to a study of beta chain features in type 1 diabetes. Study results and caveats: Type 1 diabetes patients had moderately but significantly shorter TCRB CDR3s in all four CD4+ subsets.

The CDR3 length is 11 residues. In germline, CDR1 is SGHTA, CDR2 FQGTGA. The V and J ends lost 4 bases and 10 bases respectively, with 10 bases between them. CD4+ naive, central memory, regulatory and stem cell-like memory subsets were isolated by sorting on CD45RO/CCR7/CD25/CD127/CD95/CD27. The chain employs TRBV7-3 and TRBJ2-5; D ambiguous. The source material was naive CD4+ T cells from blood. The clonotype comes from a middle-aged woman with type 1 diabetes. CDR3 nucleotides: TGTGCCAGCAGCTCCTCCGGTAGCCAGTACTTC. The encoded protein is CASSSSGSQYF.